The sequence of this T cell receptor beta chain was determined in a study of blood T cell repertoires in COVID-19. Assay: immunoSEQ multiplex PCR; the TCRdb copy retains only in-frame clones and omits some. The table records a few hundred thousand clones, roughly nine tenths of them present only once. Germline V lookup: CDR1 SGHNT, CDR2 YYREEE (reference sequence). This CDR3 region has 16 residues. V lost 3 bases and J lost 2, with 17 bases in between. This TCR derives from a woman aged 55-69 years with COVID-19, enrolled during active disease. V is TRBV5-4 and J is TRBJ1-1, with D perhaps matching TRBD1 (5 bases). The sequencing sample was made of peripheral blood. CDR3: CASSSRQGLLNTEAFF. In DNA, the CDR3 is TGTGCCAGCAGCTCCCGGCAGGGACTGCTTAACACTGAAGCTTTCTTT.